This is a list of T cell receptor beta chains from one sample in a study of cytomegalovirus exposure and HLA in healthy donors. TCRdb keeps only in-frame clones here, not all; method: immunoSEQ multiplex PCR. Found here are 200,000 to 250,000 clones, around 80% of them singletons; the top ten hold 0.2% to 0.25%. The sample comprised PBMCs. These receptors all stem from a girl aged 2 to 9 in good health and CMV-seronegative. Both conserved end residues are part of each CDR3. The D gene is left open where the match is weak. Size is stated for part of the rows, as once, few or many counts, or as a class when the clone is expanded.

v_call	j_call	clone_size	d_call	cdr3_aa	cdr3_nt
TRBV19	TRBJ1-2	.	TRBD1	CASSLRQGSGYTF	TGTGCCAGTAGTCTTAGACAGGGGAGCGGCTACACCTTC
TRBV19	TRBJ1-5	.	.	CASSIGVYSNQPQHF	TGTGCCAGTAGTATCGGGGTTTATAGCAATCAGCCCCAGCATTTT
TRBV6-5	TRBJ2-7	.	TRBD2	CASRALAGAPSEQYF	TGTGCCAGCAGGGCCTTAGCGGGAGCCCCCTCCGAGCAGTACTTC
TRBV19	TRBJ1-2	.	TRBD1	CASRFPGGRENGYTF	TGTGCCAGCCGATTCCCAGGGGGGCGAGAGAATGGCTACACCTTC
TRBV13	TRBJ2-7	.	TRBD1	CASSLTGALTSYEQYF	TGTGCCAGCAGCTTAACAGGGGCTCTGACCTCCTACGAGCAGTACTTC
TRBV6-6	TRBJ1-3	.	TRBD1	CASSYSGGYEGNTIYF	TGTGCCAGCAGTTACTCAGGGGGCTATGAAGGAAACACCATATATTTT
TRBV29-1	TRBJ2-7	.	.	CSVATGYEQYF	TGCAGCGTAGCCACAGGGTACGAGCAGTACTTC
TRBV18	TRBJ2-7	.	TRBD2	CASSPLPQTSSDEQYF	TGTGCCAGCTCACCACTCCCTCAGACTAGCAGCGACGAGCAGTACTTC
TRBV6-5	TRBJ2-3	.	TRBD1	CASSLQGLNTQYF	TGTGCCAGCAGTTTACAGGGGCTAAATACGCAGTATTTT
TRBV10-3	TRBJ2-7	.	TRBD2	CASRAGGGPAEQYF	TGTGCCAGCAGAGCGGGAGGGGGACCGGCCGAGCAGTACTTC
TRBV6-5	TRBJ2-2	once	TRBD2	CASSSGGPRELFF	TGTGCCAGCAGCTCGGGGGGGCCCCGGGAGCTGTTTTTT
TRBV9	TRBJ1-1	.	TRBD1	CASRDGTGETEAFF	TGTGCCAGCAGGGACGGGACAGGGGAAACTGAAGCTTTCTTT
TRBV9	TRBJ2-7	.	.	CASSVEEYDRQYF	TGTGCCAGCAGCGTAGAGGAGTATGACCGGCAGTACTTC
TRBV7-9	TRBJ2-1	.	.	CASSSWTNYNEQFF	TGTGCCAGCAGCTCCTGGACTAACTACAATGAGCAGTTCTTC
TRBV9	TRBJ1-3	.	.	CASTEAGAIGNTIYF	TGTGCCAGCACCGAGGCGGGGGCCATTGGAAACACCATATATTTT
TRBV7-9	TRBJ2-3	few	.	CASSFSYGRGTDTQYF	TGTGCCAGCAGCTTTTCCTATGGACGGGGTACAGATACGCAGTATTTT
TRBV27	TRBJ1-5	few	.	CASSPGRKNQPQHF	TGTGCCAGCAGCCCGGGTCGAAAAAATCAGCCCCAGCATTTT
TRBV27	TRBJ1-4	once	.	CASSFRGSEKLFF	TGTGCCAGCAGTTTCAGGGGAAGCGAAAAACTGTTTTTT
TRBV6-5	TRBJ1-1	.	.	CASRIGQSNTEAFF	TGTGCCAGCAGAATTGGACAGTCGAACACTGAAGCTTTCTTT
TRBV6-1	TRBJ2-1	.	.	CASSLTVDSYNEQFF	TGTGCCAGCAGTTTGACAGTCGACTCCTACAATGAGCAGTTCTTC
TRBV5-1	TRBJ2-5	.	TRBD1	CASSSRDRGRETQYF	TGCGCCAGCAGCAGCCGGGACAGGGGGCGAGAGACCCAGTACTTC
TRBV12-5	TRBJ2-7	.	TRBD2	CASGRTSDSYEQYF	TGTGCTAGTGGAAGAACTAGCGATTCCTACGAGCAGTACTTC
TRBV6-1	TRBJ2-2	.	.	CASSELGNTGELFF	TGTGCCAGCAGTGAACTAGGGAACACCGGGGAGCTGTTTTTT
TRBV6-1	TRBJ1-6	.	TRBD1	CASSERDRDRAFYNSPLHF	TGTGCCAGCAGTGAAAGGGACCGGGACAGAGCATTCTATAATTCACCCCTCCACTTT
TRBV9	TRBJ2-5	.	TRBD2	CASSVGLAGYVGETQYF	TGTGCCAGCAGCGTCGGACTAGCGGGATACGTTGGGGAGACCCAGTACTTC
TRBV9	TRBJ1-2	.	.	CASSPTGPGEGTF	TGTGCCAGCAGCCCCACAGGACCAGGGGAGGGCACCTTC
TRBV2	TRBJ2-7	.	TRBD2	CASSLTGGYYEQYF	TGTGCCAGCAGCTTGACGGGGGGTTACTACGAGCAGTACTTC
TRBV5-6	TRBJ2-2	.	.	CASSPTSGRPTGELFF	TGTGCCAGCAGTCCCACTTCAGGCAGACCCACCGGGGAGCTGTTTTTT
TRBV18	TRBJ1-2	.	TRBD1	CASSKTGANYGYTF	TGTGCCAGCTCAAAGACAGGGGCTAACTATGGCTACACCTTC
TRBV6-5	TRBJ2-6	.	.	CASRPGESGANVLTF	TGTGCCAGCAGACCCGGGGAGTCTGGGGCCAACGTCCTGACTTTC
TRBV9	TRBJ2-7	.	.	CASSVQGDSYEQYF	TGTGCCAGCAGCGTACAAGGGGACTCCTACGAGCAGTACTTC
TRBV7-9	TRBJ2-7	once	TRBD2	CASSSGRGEQYF	TGTGCCAGCAGTAGCGGGAGAGGCGAGCAGTACTTC
TRBV6-5	TRBJ1-1	.	.	CASRGEGKAEAFF	TGTGCCAGCCGGGGAGAGGGAAAGGCTGAAGCTTTCTTT
TRBV12-5	TRBJ1-5	.	.	CASGPPRSNQPQHF	TGTGCTAGTGGGCCCCCACGGAGCAATCAGCCCCAGCATTTT
TRBV6-1	TRBJ2-5	few	.	CASSSGTQETQYF	TGTGCCAGCAGTTCCGGGACTCAAGAGACCCAGTACTTC
TRBV27	TRBJ1-2	few	.	CASSTGGNGYTF	TGTGCCAGCAGTACGGGGGGGAATGGCTACACCTTC
TRBV9	TRBJ2-2	once	.	CASSVAQGYWNTGELFF	TGTGCCAGCAGCGTAGCTCAGGGGTACTGGAACACCGGGGAGCTGTTTTTT
TRBV5-4	TRBJ2-6	.	TRBD1	CASSHPNGQGAVGANVLTF	TGTGCCAGCAGCCACCCCAACGGACAGGGGGCGGTTGGGGCCAACGTCCTGACTTTC
TRBV10-3	TRBJ1-2	.	.	CAISGHGYGYTF	TGTGCCATCAGCGGACACGGCTATGGCTACACCTTC
TRBV5-6	TRBJ2-1	.	TRBD1	CASSWGQGNKNEQFF	TGTGCCAGCAGCTGGGGACAGGGTAACAAGAATGAGCAGTTCTTC
TRBV7-9	TRBJ2-7	.	.	CASSLHASATNEQYF	TGTGCCAGCAGCCTTCATGCTAGCGCGACCAACGAGCAGTACTTC
TRBV6-5	TRBJ2-3	.	.	CATGDSTDTQYF	TGTGCCACCGGAGATAGCACAGATACGCAGTATTTT
TRBV6-1	TRBJ2-3	few	TRBD2	CASSTGGAGGDTQYF	TGTGCCAGCAGTACGGGGGGGGCGGGTGGGGATACGCAGTATTTT
TRBV19	TRBJ1-1	.	.	CATTIRGPRGGTEAFF	TGTGCCACCACAATCCGGGGACCCCGAGGGGGCACTGAAGCTTTCTTT
TRBV5-6	TRBJ1-1	.	.	CASLGAPLNTEAFF	TGTGCCAGCCTCGGAGCACCCTTGAACACTGAAGCTTTCTTT
TRBV5-6	TRBJ1-2	once	TRBD1	CASSLEGQGRNGYTF	TGTGCCAGCAGCTTGGAAGGACAGGGGCGAAATGGCTACACCTTC
TRBV5-4	TRBJ2-1	.	TRBD2	CASSWGGGLAGGREQFF	TGTGCCAGCAGCTGGGGCGGGGGTCTAGCGGGGGGGCGGGAGCAGTTCTTC
TRBV7-9	TRBJ2-7	.	.	CASSFFSSYEQYF	TGTGCCAGCAGCTTTTTCTCCTCCTACGAGCAGTACTTC
TRBV7-2	TRBJ2-1	.	TRBD1	CASSSGQGAREFF	TGTGCCAGCAGCTCGGGACAGGGGGCGAGGGAGTTCTTC
TRBV5-1	TRBJ2-3	few	.	CASSGLGTAMGDTQYF	TGCGCCAGCAGCGGATTAGGGACTGCAATGGGGGATACGCAGTATTTT
TRBV30	TRBJ1-6	few	.	CARKHGIGGVDRNSPLHF	TGTGCCCGAAAACACGGTATTGGGGGTGTGGACAGAAATTCACCCCTCCACTTT
TRBV19	TRBJ1-1	few	.	CASSPGEGEAFF	TGTGCCAGTAGTCCAGGCGAGGGTGAAGCTTTCTTT
TRBV19	TRBJ1-1	.	.	CASTPGQGVFF	TGTGCCAGTACACCGGGACAAGGGGTTTTCTTT
TRBV19	TRBJ2-3	.	.	CASSIGGRPSTDTQYF	TGTGCCAGTAGTATTGGCGGCCGCCCTAGCACAGATACGCAGTATTTT
TRBV7-5	TRBJ1-1	.	.	CVRSLVELGSAEGEAFF	TGTGTCAGAAGCTTAGTAGAGTTGGGCAGCGCTGAGGGTGAAGCTTTCTTT
TRBV19	TRBJ2-1	.	TRBD2	CASSWTSGSEQFF	TGTGCCAGTAGCTGGACTAGCGGGAGTGAGCAGTTCTTC
TRBV6-6	TRBJ2-1	.	TRBD1	CASRNGQGVSYNEQFF	TGTGCCAGCAGGAACGGACAGGGAGTTTCCTACAATGAGCAGTTCTTC
TRBV6-4	TRBJ1-5	.	.	CASSDSILFVGTPTYSNQPQHF	TGTGCCAGCAGTGACTCGATCTTATTTGTCGGGACACCTACGTATAGCAATCAGCCCCAGCATTTT
TRBV19	TRBJ2-7	.	TRBD1	CASSPGTGVSYEQYF	TGTGCCAGTAGTCCCGGGACAGGGGTTTCCTACGAGCAGTACTTC